One sample yielded the 17 T cell receptor beta chains listed below, sequenced in a study of shared clonotypes between healthy human individuals. The method was immunoSEQ multiplex PCR; TCRdb's version includes in-frame clones alone and lacks a portion of them. The repertoire holds a few hundred thousand clones, around 95% seen once, with 0.1% to 0.11% in the top ten. Terminally differentiated effector memory CD45RA+ cells were excluded by CCR7 positive selection of CD45RO-negative cells. Specimen: naive CD8+ T cells sorted from blood. These receptors were taken from a woman aged 25-40 years in good health.

The chain recombines TRBV2 with TRBJ2-2, with 14 nucleotides matching TRBD2. Per the germline V gene, CDR1 is SNHLY and CDR2 is FYNNEI. V trimming: 7 bases; J trimming: 0 bases; junction bases outside the gene matches: 4. This CDR3 contains 17 residues. The CDR3 region is CASTLGLAGANTGELFF. The CDR3 DNA reads TGTGCCAGCACCCTGGGACTAGCGGGGGCGAACACCGGGGAGCTGTTTTTT.

The rearrangement links TRBV25-1 to TRBJ2-5; 10 positions match TRBD2. Germline CDR1 MGHDK, CDR2 SYGVNS. This CDR3 contains 15 residues. V shed 4 bases and J 3 bases; nucleotides not matched to a gene: 5. In DNA form, the CDR3 reads TGTGCCAGCAGTGCTGGGACTAGCGCCGAAGAGACCCAGTACTTC. Residues: CASSAGTSAEETQYF.

This clone was counted only a few times. The chain links TRBV30 to TRBJ1-5, with D unresolved. Trimming removed 0 bases at V and 7 bases at J, with 10 bases between. The CDR3 is 13 residues long. Germline CDR1 GTSNPN, CDR2 SVGIG (reference sequence). The DNA for the CDR3 is TGTGCCTGGAGTGTACTACCGGCACAGCCCCAGCATTTT. Its translation is CAWSVLPAQPQHF.

The rearrangement uses TRBV7-2 and TRBJ2-3, with D unresolved. The CDR3 consists of 15 residues. V gave up 1 base and J gave up 1 base, with 9 bases separating them. Germline V gene sequence: CDR1 SGHTA, CDR2 FQGNSA. Here the CDR3 reads CASSLGWFGTDTQYF. In DNA, the CDR3 is TGTGCCAGCAGCTTAGGCTGGTTTGGCACAGATACGCAGTATTTT.

V gene TRBV10-2 combines with J gene TRBJ2-2, with D unresolved. CDR3 size: 13 residues. V was clipped by 6 bases and J by 0 bases, with 5 bases between them. From germline, CDR1 is WSHSY and CDR2 SAAADI. In nucleotides, the CDR3 is TGCGCCAGCAGCAGCGCGAACACCGGGGAGCTGTTTTTT. As protein: CASSSANTGELFF.

For the CDR3, the DNA is TGTGCCAGCAGTCTACAGGGAGGCGAGCAGTACTTC. Translation gives CASSLQGGEQYF. J is TRBJ2-7 and V is TRBV2; D may be TRBD1 or TRBD2 (6 bases each). Germline-derived CDR1 and CDR2 are SNHLY and FYNNEI. V lost 5 bases to trimming and J lost 6 bases, with 11 bases between them. The CDR3 totals 12 residues.

J is TRBJ2-1 and V is TRBV5-6; the match to TRBD2 covers 11 bases. Germline loops: CDR1 SGHDT, CDR2 YYEEEE. The CDR3 spans 17 residues. V lost 4 bases, J lost 4 bases, and 10 bases stayed unmatched. CDR3 nucleotides: TGTGCCAGCAGCCTTACATCTAGCGGGAGGCGTTACAATGAGCAGTTCTTC. Its translation is CASSLTSSGRRYNEQFF.

The J gene is TRBJ1-1, the V gene TRBV10-3; 7 bases line up with TRBD1. The trim removed 6 bases at V and 7 bases at J, leaving 11 bases unmatched. The CDR3 runs to 14 residues. Germline-derived CDR1 and CDR2 are ENHRY and SYGVKD. The CDR3 reads CAISSQGENGEAFF. CDR3 nucleotide sequence: TGTGCCATCAGCTCGCAGGGGGAGAATGGTGAAGCTTTCTTT.

The V gene is TRBV25-1, the J gene TRBJ1-2; the match to TRBD1 covers 10 bases. The CDR3 length is 13 residues. Germline-derived CDR1 and CDR2 are MGHDK and SYGVNS. Trimming cost V 10 bases and J 4 bases; bases outside gene matches: 6. The CDR3 loop reads CATRTGGTYGYTF. In DNA, the CDR3 is TGTGCCACCAGGACAGGGGGGACCTATGGCTACACCTTC.

The chain joins TRBV27 to TRBJ2-3; D possibly corresponds to TRBD2 (6 bases). The CDR3 spans 14 residues. Per germline, CDR1 MNHEY and CDR2 SMNVEV (reference sequence). V was clipped by 7 bases and J by 5 bases, with 16 bases between them. CDR3 sequence: CASTTEGPGDTQYF. Here the CDR3 DNA reads TGTGCCAGCACCACGGAGGGCCCGGGAGATACGCAGTATTTT.

The V call is TRBV27, the J call TRBJ2-3; the match to TRBD2 covers 7 bases. Trimming cost V 8 bases and J 2 bases; bases outside gene matches: 4. This CDR3 region has 13 residues. Per germline, CDR1 MNHEY and CDR2 SMNVEV (reference sequence). The CDR3 spells CASSGGVTDTQYF. The CDR3 DNA reads TGTGCCAGCTCGGGGGGAGTCACAGATACGCAGTATTTT.

This clone is a singleton in its sample. This specimen includes other DNA sequences encoding the same CDR3. The chain employs TRBV2 and TRBJ1-1, with D possibly matching TRBD1 (6 bases). The V end lost 6 bases, the J end lost 0 bases, and 8 bases lay between the germline ends. The CDR3 sequence is 13 residues long. Per the germline V gene, CDR1 is SNHLY and CDR2 is FYNNEI. The DNA for the CDR3 is TGTGCCAGCAGGGACAGTATGAACACTGAAGCTTTCTTT. This sequence encodes CASRDSMNTEAFF.

As to this clone: At one end the junction does not follow the germline gene, possibly because of a read error. J is TRBJ1-3 and V is TRBV7-9; D gene uncertain. This CDR3 has 13 residues. The germline CDR1 and CDR2 sequences are SEHNR and FQNEAQ (reference sequence). For the CDR3, the DNA is TGTGCCAACAGCTCTAACTCTGGAAACACCATATATTTT. The encoded protein is CANSSNSGNTIYF.

CDR3 residues: CASSIVDTNTGELFF. The CDR3 nucleotides read TGTGCCAGTAGTATAGTGGACACGAACACCGGGGAGCTGTTTTTT. The chain recombines TRBV19 with TRBJ2-2, with D possibly being TRBD1 (5 bases). The CDR3 length is 15 residues. Trimming pared 1 base from V and 0 bases from J, leaving 6 bases between. Germline V lookup: CDR1 LNHDA, CDR2 SQIVND (reference sequence).

The J gene is TRBJ1-4, the V gene TRBV7-9, with TRBD1 matching over 7 bases. V was pared by 5 bases and J by 8 bases, with 14 bases of the junction left unmatched. CDR1 and CDR2 from the germline V gene are SEHNR and FQNEAQ (reference sequence). This CDR3 is 16 amino acids long. CDR3 residues: CASSPLTGIASEKLFF. In DNA form, the CDR3 reads TGTGCCAGCAGCCCCCTGACAGGGATCGCGAGCGAAAAACTGTTTTTT.

The rearrangement links TRBV27 to TRBJ2-7; D assignment may be TRBD1 or TRBD2 (5 bases each). The V gene's germline CDR1 is MNHEY and CDR2 SMNVEV (reference sequence). This CDR3 has 18 amino acids. Trimming left V 3 bases short and J 0 bases short, with 21 bases between. The CDR3 protein is CASSFSRGRGPASYEQYF. The CDR3 bases are TGTGCCAGCAGTTTCTCTCGGGGACGGGGCCCAGCCTCCTACGAGCAGTACTTC.

This sequence joins TRBV6-5 and TRBJ2-7; the match to TRBD2 covers 8 bases. Germline V gene lookup returns CDR1 MNHEY and CDR2 SVGAGI. V was clipped by 6 bases and J by 7 bases; unmatched bases: 8. The CDR3 covers 13 residues. The CDR3: CASRGTSGMEQYF. Here the CDR3 DNA reads TGTGCCAGCAGGGGGACTAGTGGGATGGAGCAGTACTTC.